The 10 T cell receptor beta chains given below trace back to one sample, sequenced in a study of shared clonotypes between healthy human individuals. CD45RO-negative, CCR7-selected cells formed the naive CD8 fraction, which excluded terminally differentiated effector memory CD45RA+ cells. Measured with immunoSEQ multiplex PCR; TCRdb has only the in-frame clones, and not every one. The sample shows about 680,000 clones, 92% of them seen only once. Specimen: naive CD8+ T cells sorted from blood. Receptors were obtained from a man aged 30 to 39 in good health.

V and J are TRBV9 and TRBJ2-5; possible D gene TRBD1, 6 bases. Trimming pared 0 bases from V and 5 bases from J, leaving 14 bases between. This CDR3 is built from 15 residues. Germline CDR1 SGDLS, CDR2 YYNGEE. As DNA, the CDR3 is TGTGCCAGCAGCGTAGAACAGGGCACGAGGGAGACCCAGTACTTC. Its translation is CASSVEQGTRETQYF.

This chain uses TRBV28 with TRBJ2-3; 9 bases agree with TRBD2. Trimming took 5 bases from V and 2 from J; bases not matched to a gene: 11. The CDR3 extends over 17 amino acids. The germline CDR1 and CDR2 sequences are MDHEN and SYDVKM. The CDR3 loop reads CASSGTSSGKHTDTQYF. In nucleotides, the CDR3 is TGTGCCAGCAGTGGTACTTCTAGCGGGAAACACACAGATACGCAGTATTTT.

A word on this clone: Different DNA sequences within this sample yield the same CDR3. The rearrangement joins TRBV27 to TRBJ2-7; tentatively, D is TRBD1 or TRBD2 (5 bases each). The CDR3 totals 13 residues. The V and J ends lost 0 bases and 7 bases respectively, with 10 bases between them. Germline loops: CDR1 MNHEY, CDR2 SMNVEV (reference sequence). The CDR3 sequence is CASSLSRGREQYF. The CDR3 nucleotides read TGTGCCAGCAGTTTATCGAGGGGCCGGGAGCAGTACTTC.

The chain is built from TRBV29-1 and TRBJ2-7, with no clear D. The V gene's germline CDR1 is SQVTM and CDR2 ANQGSEA. Trimming removed 5 bases at V and 3 bases at J, with 8 bases between. This CDR3 has 11 amino acids. The CDR3 is CSVLYSYEQYF. CDR3 DNA sequence: TGCAGCGTTCTCTACAGCTACGAGCAGTACTTC.

This rearrangement joins TRBV15 to TRBJ1-4, with D perhaps matching TRBD1 (6 bases). Germline values: CDR1 LNHNV, CDR2 YYDKDF (reference sequence). The CDR3 extends over 14 amino acids. V dropped 5 bases and J dropped 6 bases, with 13 bases sitting between them. CDR3 bases: TGTGCCACCAGCCAGGGGAGGCGGGATGAAAAACTGTTTTTT. It codes for CATSQGRRDEKLFF.

The DNA of the CDR3 is TGTGCCACCAGCAGAGTAAAACGCGTTGACCTGTACTCTGGAAACACCATATATTTT. The encoded protein is CATSRVKRVDLYSGNTIYF. The chain combines TRBV15 with TRBJ1-3; no reliable D call. V was pared by 1 base and J by 0 bases, with 19 bases between. Germline V gene lookup returns CDR1 LNHNV and CDR2 YYDKDF (reference sequence). This CDR3 has 19 amino acids.

The chain recombines TRBV13 with TRBJ1-6, with a possible D match to TRBD1 (6 bases). Between the trimmed V and J ends, which lost 1 base and 6 bases, there was a span of 19 bases. CDR1 is PRHDT and CDR2 is FYEKMQ in the germline V gene (reference sequence). This CDR3 comprises 18 residues. The CDR3 DNA follows: TGTGCCAGCAGCTTAGAATCCGGGTCAGGGGCCTTTAATTCACCCCTCCACTTT. Protein sequence: CASSLESGSGAFNSPLHF.

V gene TRBV7-9 combines with J gene TRBJ2-6; 12 bases fit TRBD1. The V segment lost 0 bases and the J segment 1 base; nucleotides outside the gene matches: 4. CDR3 length equals 19 residues. The germline CDR1 and CDR2 sequences are SEHNR and FQNEAQ (reference sequence). CDR3 bases: TGTGCCAGCAGCTTAGCCGGGACAGGGGGCGCGTCTGGGGCCAACGTCCTGACTTTC. This translates into CASSLAGTGGASGANVLTF.

This clone has a single count. The V and J genes are TRBV5-1 and TRBJ2-7; possibly TRBD2 for D (6 bases). The ends were cut back, 6 bases at V and 3 bases at J, with 19 bases in the middle. Germline CDR1 reads SGHRS; CDR2 reads YFSETQ. The CDR3 loop spans 15 amino acids. CDR3 DNA sequence: TGCGCCAGCAACGAAGCGGGCCCCTCGGACTACGAGCAGTACTTC. It specifies CASNEAGPSDYEQYF. The variable domain in full, with the rest retrieved from reference TRBV5-1 and TRBJ2-7, is KAGVTQTPRYLIKTRGQQVTLSCSPISGHRSVSWYQQTPGQGLQFLFEYFSETQRNKGNFPGRFSGRQFSNSRSEMNVSTLELGDSALYLCASNEAGPSDYEQYFGPGTRLTVT.

The chain uses TRBV2 and TRBJ1-5, with TRBD1 matching over 7 bases. The CDR3 has 14 amino acids. Germline CDR1 reads SNHLY; CDR2 reads FYNNEI. J lost 5 bases, V lost 6 bases, and 7 bases had no gene match. The CDR3 protein is CASRRTGGDQPQHF. The CDR3, as DNA: TGTGCCAGCAGGCGGACAGGTGGCGATCAGCCCCAGCATTTT.